The sequence of this T cell receptor (beta chain) was determined in a study of OX40 agonist ivuxolimab in advanced cancers. As for the study in general: Ivuxolimab is a fully human IgG2 antibody that activates OX40 (CD134). From 23 to 79 years was the age range, with a mean of around 56 years, and around 84% were male.

This CDR3 has 15 amino acids. V was trimmed by 2 bases and J by 1 base, leaving 9 bases between them. Germline V gene sequence: CDR1 WSHSY, CDR2 SAAADI. Clones were read by immunoSEQ multiplex PCR, and TCRdb kept only the in-frame ones, dropping some. The table includes 15,000 to 25,000 clones, roughly three quarters detected once. With respect to this clone: Its antigen remains unidentified.

Whole-study findings and limits: Normalized expansion of T-cell clones was also low for some nonresponders.

J is TRBJ2-1 and V is TRBV10-2; tentatively, D is TRBD1 (6 bases). Sequencing was performed on CD4+ or CD8+ T cells sorted from blood, taken in a trial of the OX40 agonist ivuxolimab. The source is an adult with an advanced solid tumor such as melanoma, head and neck, liver or kidney cancer. This CDR3 is CASSEGRGSYNEQFF. CDR3 DNA: TGCGCCAGCAGTGAGGGCAGGGGTTCCTACAATGAGCAGTTCTTC.